Listed below are T cell receptor beta chains from one sample, sequenced in a study of neurological immune-mediated disorders. TCRdb called the 5' RACE reads again in MiXCR, with one record for every CDR3 protein. The table has more than 50,000 distinct CDR3 sequences, about 3.7% seen once; the top ten hold less than 2.5%. The sample comprised PBMCs. The receptors originated from a woman aged 45 to 65 with multiple sclerosis. Both conserved end residues are part of each CDR3. D genes are given only for firm matches. Clone size is stated in some rows and not others, as once, few, many or a class when expanded.

clone size: many; D gene: TRBD1; V gene: TRBV20-1; J gene: TRBJ2-5; CDR3 protein: CSVTPGTGQETQYF; CDR3 DNA: TGCAGTGTTACTCCCGGGACAGGACAAGAGACCCAGTACTTC
clone size: many; D gene: .; V gene: TRBV10-3; J gene: TRBJ2-1; CDR3 protein: CAISQGKDEQFF; CDR3 DNA: TGTGCCATCAGTCAGGGGAAGGATGAGCAGTTCTTC
clone size: many; D gene: TRBD1; V gene: TRBV4-2; J gene: TRBJ1-2; CDR3 protein: CASSPKMARSGQGLRGYTF; CDR3 DNA: TGTGCCAGCAGCCCCAAGATGGCACGGTCGGGACAGGGGCTTCGAGGCTACACCTTC
clone size: many; D gene: .; V gene: TRBV6-1; J gene: TRBJ2-2; CDR3 protein: CASSPRRGTNTGELFF; CDR3 DNA: TGTGCCAGCAGTCCACGTCGGGGAACGAACACCGGGGAGCTGTTTTTT
clone size: many; D gene: TRBD1; V gene: TRBV20-1; J gene: TRBJ1-6; CDR3 protein: CSASTGEDGSPLNF; CDR3 DNA: TGCAGTGCTTCGACAGGGGAAGATGGTTCACCCCTCAACTTT
clone size: many; D gene: .; V gene: TRBV20-1; J gene: TRBJ1-5; CDR3 protein: CSALQDLNQPQHF; CDR3 DNA: TGCAGTGCTTTACAGGACCTCAATCAGCCCCAGCATTTT
clone size: many; D gene: .; V gene: TRBV5-1; J gene: TRBJ2-7; CDR3 protein: CASSAQGRGTYEQYF; CDR3 DNA: TGCGCCAGCAGCGCCCAGGGGAGAGGGACCTACGAGCAGTACTTC
clone size: many; D gene: .; V gene: TRBV18; J gene: TRBJ2-2; CDR3 protein: CASSPSLATGELFF; CDR3 DNA: TGTGCCAGCTCACCAAGTCTGGCAACCGGGGAGCTGTTTTTT
clone size: few; D gene: TRBD1; V gene: TRBV5-1; J gene: TRBJ1-1; CDR3 protein: CASSLDGLDRGEAFF; CDR3 DNA: TGCGCCAGCAGCTTGGATGGCCTCGACAGGGGTGAAGCTTTCTTT
clone size: many; D gene: .; V gene: TRBV20-1; J gene: TRBJ2-7; CDR3 protein: CSGRTSLRGEQYF; CDR3 DNA: TGCAGTGGAAGAACGAGTCTAAGGGGCGAGCAGTACTTC
clone size: many; D gene: TRBD2; V gene: TRBV15; J gene: TRBJ2-1; CDR3 protein: CATAGGPPSYNEQFF; CDR3 DNA: TGTGCCACAGCGGGAGGGCCGCCATCCTACAATGAGCAGTTCTTC
clone size: many; D gene: .; V gene: TRBV12-3/TRBV12-4; J gene: TRBJ1-5; CDR3 protein: CASSSGLFSNQPQHF; CDR3 DNA: TGTGCCAGCAGTTCGGGACTCTTTAGCAATCAGCCCCAGCATTTT
clone size: many; D gene: TRBD1; V gene: TRBV6-6; J gene: TRBJ1-5; CDR3 protein: CASSFTGGVQPQNF; CDR3 DNA: TGTGCCAGCAGTTTCACAGGGGGTGTTCAGCCCCAGAATTTT
clone size: many; D gene: .; V gene: TRBV29-1; J gene: TRBJ2-1; CDR3 protein: CSEVSTYNEQFF; CDR3 DNA: TGCAGCGAAGTTTCGACCTACAATGAGCAGTTCTTC
clone size: many; D gene: .; V gene: TRBV6-5; J gene: TRBJ2-1; CDR3 protein: CASSYSSPSYNEQFF; CDR3 DNA: TGTGCCAGCAGTTACTCCAGCCCCTCCTACAATGAGCAGTTCTTC
clone size: many; D gene: TRBD2; V gene: TRBV7-6; J gene: TRBJ2-3; CDR3 protein: CASSILAGAGTDTQYF; CDR3 DNA: TGTGCCAGCAGCATCTTAGCGGGAGCGGGCACAGATACGCAGTATTTT
clone size: .; D gene: .; V gene: TRBV3-1; J gene: TRBJ2-6; CDR3 protein: CASSHPFSGANVLTF; CDR3 DNA: TGTGCCAGCAGCCATCCCTTTTCTGGGGCCAACGTCCTGACTTTC
clone size: many; D gene: .; V gene: TRBV10-3; J gene: TRBJ2-1; CDR3 protein: CAIREDWSIYNEQFF; CDR3 DNA: TGTGCCATCAGAGAGGACTGGTCGATCTACAATGAGCAGTTCTTC
clone size: few; D gene: .; V gene: TRBV7-3; J gene: TRBJ1-1; CDR3 protein: CASSLEGGREAFF; CDR3 DNA: TGTGCCAGCAGCTTAGAGGGGGGCAGGGAAGCTTTCTTT
clone size: medium-sized; D gene: TRBD2; V gene: TRBV20-1; J gene: TRBJ2-1; CDR3 protein: CSASVHRGSYNEQFF; CDR3 DNA: TGCAGTGCTAGCGTCCACCGCGGGAGCTACAATGAGCAGTTCTTC
clone size: many; D gene: TRBD1; V gene: TRBV5-1; J gene: TRBJ2-5; CDR3 protein: CASSGGQGGETQYF; CDR3 DNA: TGCGCCAGCAGCGGGGGACAGGGGGGAGAGACCCAGTACTTC
clone size: .; D gene: .; V gene: TRBV4-2; J gene: TRBJ2-1; CDR3 protein: CASSPNPGIQRNEQFF; CDR3 DNA: TGTGCCAGCAGCCCCAATCCCGGAATACAGAGGAATGAGCAGTTCTTC
clone size: many; D gene: .; V gene: TRBV7-8; J gene: TRBJ2-3; CDR3 protein: CASSFRPTQTSTNTQYF; CDR3 DNA: TGTGCCAGCAGCTTTCGACCGACCCAAACCTCCACAAATACGCAGTATTTT
clone size: many; D gene: TRBD1; V gene: TRBV5-6; J gene: TRBJ2-4; CDR3 protein: CASSSVRGQGNIQYF; CDR3 DNA: TGTGCCAGCAGCTCCGTGAGGGGGCAGGGAAACATTCAGTACTTC
clone size: many; D gene: .; V gene: TRBV29-1; J gene: TRBJ2-2; CDR3 protein: CSVGQLDRELFF; CDR3 DNA: TGCAGCGTTGGACAACTAGACCGGGAGCTGTTTTTT